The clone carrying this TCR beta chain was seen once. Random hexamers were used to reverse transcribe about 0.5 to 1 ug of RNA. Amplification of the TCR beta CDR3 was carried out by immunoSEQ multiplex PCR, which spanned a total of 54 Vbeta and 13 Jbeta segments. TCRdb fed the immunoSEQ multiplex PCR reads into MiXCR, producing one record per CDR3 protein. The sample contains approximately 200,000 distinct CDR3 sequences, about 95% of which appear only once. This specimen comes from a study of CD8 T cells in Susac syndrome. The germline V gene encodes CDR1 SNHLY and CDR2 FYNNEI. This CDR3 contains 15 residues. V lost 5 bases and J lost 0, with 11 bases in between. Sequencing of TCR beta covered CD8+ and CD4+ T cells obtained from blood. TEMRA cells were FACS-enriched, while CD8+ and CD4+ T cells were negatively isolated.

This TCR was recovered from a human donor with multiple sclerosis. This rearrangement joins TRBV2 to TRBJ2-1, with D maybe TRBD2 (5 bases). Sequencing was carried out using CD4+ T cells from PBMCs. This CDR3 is CASSQRLDSYNEQFF. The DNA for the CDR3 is TGTGCCAGCAGTCAGCGGCTAGACTCCTACAATGAGCAGTTCTTC. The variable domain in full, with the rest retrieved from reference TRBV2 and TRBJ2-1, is EPEVTQTPSHQVTQMGQEVILRCVPISNHLYFYWYRQILGQKVEFLVSFYNNEISEKSEIFDDQFSVERPDGSNFTLKIRSTKLEDSAMYFCASSQRLDSYNEQFFGPGTRLTVL.